This T cell receptor beta chain was sequenced during a study of blood T cell repertoires in COVID-19. Study-level background: Material from acute and convalescent COVID-19 was sourced from the United States, Italy and Spain. From T cells, B-cell-depleted T cells, or PBMCs came the material, which was cDNA or gDNA.

J lost 4 bases, V lost 4 bases, and 9 bases had no gene match. This CDR3 is 15 amino acids long. Germline V gives CDR1 LNHDA, CDR2 SQIVND (reference sequence). In the authors' workflow: For nucleated cells, counts were estimated from reference gene primer amplification. TCRdb's table, derived via immunoSEQ multiplex PCR, lists solely in-frame clones and lacks some. Clone size and the V and J calls come from that table; the DNA yielded D and trimming. The sample yields 150,000 to 200,000 clones, 90% seen once. The sequence came from a man in his 60s with active or convalescent COVID-19. The chain recombines TRBV19 with TRBJ1-2; 7 bases align to TRBD1. The sample consisted of peripheral blood. CDR3 in amino acids: CASSTGQVLLYGYTF. In nucleotides, the CDR3 is TGTGCCAGTAGTACCGGACAGGTTTTGCTCTATGGCTACACCTTC.